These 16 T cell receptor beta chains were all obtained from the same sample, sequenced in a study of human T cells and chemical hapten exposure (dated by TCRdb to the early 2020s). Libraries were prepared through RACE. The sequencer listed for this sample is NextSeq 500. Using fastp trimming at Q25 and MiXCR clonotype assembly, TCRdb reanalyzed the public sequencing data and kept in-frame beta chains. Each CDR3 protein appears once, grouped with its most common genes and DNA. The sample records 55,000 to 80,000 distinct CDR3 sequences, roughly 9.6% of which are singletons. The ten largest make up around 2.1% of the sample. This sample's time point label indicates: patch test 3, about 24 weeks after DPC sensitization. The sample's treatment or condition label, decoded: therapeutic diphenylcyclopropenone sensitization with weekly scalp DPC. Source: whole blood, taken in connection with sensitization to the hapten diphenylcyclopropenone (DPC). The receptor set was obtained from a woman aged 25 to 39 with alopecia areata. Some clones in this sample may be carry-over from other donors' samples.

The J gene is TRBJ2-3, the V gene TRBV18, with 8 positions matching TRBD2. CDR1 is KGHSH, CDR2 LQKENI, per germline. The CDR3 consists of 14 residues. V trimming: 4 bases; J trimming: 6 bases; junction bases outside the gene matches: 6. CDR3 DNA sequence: TGTGCCAGCTCACAAACAGCGGGAGAGGATACGCAGTATTTT. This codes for CASSQTAGEDTQYF.

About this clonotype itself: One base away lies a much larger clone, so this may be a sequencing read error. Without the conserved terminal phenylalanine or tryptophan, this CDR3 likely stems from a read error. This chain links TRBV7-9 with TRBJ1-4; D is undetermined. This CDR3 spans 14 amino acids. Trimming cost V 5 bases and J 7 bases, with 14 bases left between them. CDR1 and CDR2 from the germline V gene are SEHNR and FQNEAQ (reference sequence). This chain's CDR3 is CASSPLGSGEKLFL. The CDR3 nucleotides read TGTGCCAGCAGCCCATTGGGATCCGGTGAAAAACTGTTTCTT.

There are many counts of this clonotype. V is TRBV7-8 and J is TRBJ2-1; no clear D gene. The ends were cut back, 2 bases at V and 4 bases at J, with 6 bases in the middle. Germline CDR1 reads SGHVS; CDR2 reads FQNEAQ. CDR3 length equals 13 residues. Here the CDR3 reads CASSLMRYNEQFF. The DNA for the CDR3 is TGTGCCAGCAGCTTAATGAGGTACAATGAGCAGTTCTTC.

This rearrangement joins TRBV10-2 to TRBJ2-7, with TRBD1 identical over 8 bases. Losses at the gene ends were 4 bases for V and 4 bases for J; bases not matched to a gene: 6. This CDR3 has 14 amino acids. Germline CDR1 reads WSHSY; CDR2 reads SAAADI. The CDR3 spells CASSGTGSRYEQYF. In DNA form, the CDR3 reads TGCGCCAGCAGTGGGACAGGGAGTAGGTACGAGCAGTACTTC.

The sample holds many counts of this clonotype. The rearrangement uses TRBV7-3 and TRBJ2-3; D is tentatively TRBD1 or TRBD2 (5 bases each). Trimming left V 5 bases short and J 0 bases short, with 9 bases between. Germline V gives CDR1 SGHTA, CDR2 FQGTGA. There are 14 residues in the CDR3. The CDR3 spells CASSPGDSTDTQYF. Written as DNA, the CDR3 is TGTGCCAGCAGCCCCGGGGACAGCACAGATACGCAGTATTTT.

The CDR3 DNA reads TGCAGCGTTGACGGGTGGGAGCAGTTCTTC. The encoded protein is CSVDGWEQFF. The chain joins TRBV29-1 to TRBJ2-1; D is unresolved. In germline, CDR1 is SQVTM, CDR2 ANQGSEA. The CDR3 is 10 amino acids. Trimming stripped 3 bases from V and 10 bases from J, with 7 bases between.

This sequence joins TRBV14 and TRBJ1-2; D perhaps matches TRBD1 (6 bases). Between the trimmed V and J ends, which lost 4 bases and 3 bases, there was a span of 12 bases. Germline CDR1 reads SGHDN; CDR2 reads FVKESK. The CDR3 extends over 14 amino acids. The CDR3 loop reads CASSPGQTHYGYTF. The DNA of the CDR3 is TGTGCCAGCAGCCCCGGACAGACCCACTATGGCTACACCTTC.

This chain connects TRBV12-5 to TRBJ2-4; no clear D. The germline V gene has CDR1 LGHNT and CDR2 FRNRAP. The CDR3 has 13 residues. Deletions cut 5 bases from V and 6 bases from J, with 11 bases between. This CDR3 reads CASGAAFRNIQYF. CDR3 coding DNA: TGTGCTAGTGGTGCCGCTTTCAGAAACATTCAGTACTTC.

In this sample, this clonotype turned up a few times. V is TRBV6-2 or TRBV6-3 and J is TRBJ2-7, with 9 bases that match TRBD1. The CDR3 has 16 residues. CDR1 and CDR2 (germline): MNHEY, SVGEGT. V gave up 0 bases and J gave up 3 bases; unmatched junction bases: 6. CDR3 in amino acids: CASSYSRDRERYEQYF. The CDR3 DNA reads TGTGCCAGCAGTTACTCCCGGGACAGGGAGCGCTACGAGCAGTACTTC.

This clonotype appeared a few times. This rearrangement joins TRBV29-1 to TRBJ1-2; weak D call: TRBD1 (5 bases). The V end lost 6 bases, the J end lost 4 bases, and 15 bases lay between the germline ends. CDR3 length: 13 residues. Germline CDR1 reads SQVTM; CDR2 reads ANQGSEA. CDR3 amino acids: CSVSGSRSYGYTF. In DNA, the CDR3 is TGCAGCGTGTCAGGGTCCAGGTCCTATGGCTACACCTTC.

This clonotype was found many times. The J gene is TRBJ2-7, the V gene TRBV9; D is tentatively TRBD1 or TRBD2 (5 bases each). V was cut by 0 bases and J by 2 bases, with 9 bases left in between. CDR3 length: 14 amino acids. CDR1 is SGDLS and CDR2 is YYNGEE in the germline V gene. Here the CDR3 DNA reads TGTGCCAGCAGCGTAGGGGACGGTCCCTACGAGCAGTACTTC. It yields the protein CASSVGDGPYEQYF.

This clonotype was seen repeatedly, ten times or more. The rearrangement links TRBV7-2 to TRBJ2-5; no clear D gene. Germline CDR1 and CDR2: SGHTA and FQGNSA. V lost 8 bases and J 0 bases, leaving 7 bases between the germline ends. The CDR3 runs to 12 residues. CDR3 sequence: CASAKYQETQYF. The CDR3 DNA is TGTGCCAGCGCTAAGTACCAAGAGACCCAGTACTTC.

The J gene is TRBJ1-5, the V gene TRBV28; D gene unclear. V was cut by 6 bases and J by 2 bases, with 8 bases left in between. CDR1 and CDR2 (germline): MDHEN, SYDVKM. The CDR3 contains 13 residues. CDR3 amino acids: CASRRVRNQPQHF. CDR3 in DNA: TGTGCCAGCAGACGAGTTCGCAATCAGCCCCAGCATTTT. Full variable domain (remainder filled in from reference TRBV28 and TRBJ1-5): DVKVTQSSRYLVKRTGEKVFLECVQDMDHENMFWYRQDPGLGLRLIYFSYDVKMKEKGDIPEGYSVSREKKERFSLILESASTNQTSMYLCASRRVRNQPQHFGDGTRLSIL.

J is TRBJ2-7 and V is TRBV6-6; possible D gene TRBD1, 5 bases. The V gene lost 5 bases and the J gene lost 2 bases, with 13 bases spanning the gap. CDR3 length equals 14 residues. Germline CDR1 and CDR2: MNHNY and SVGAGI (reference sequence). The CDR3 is CASSLQAVAYEQYF. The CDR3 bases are TGTGCCAGCAGTCTACAGGCCGTCGCCTACGAGCAGTACTTC.

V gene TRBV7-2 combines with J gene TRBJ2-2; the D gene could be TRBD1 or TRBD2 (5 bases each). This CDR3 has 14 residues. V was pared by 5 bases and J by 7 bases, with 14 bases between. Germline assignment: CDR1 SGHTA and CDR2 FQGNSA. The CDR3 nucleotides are TGTGCCAGCAGCAACCGGGGCAACGACGGGGAGCTGTTTTTT. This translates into CASSNRGNDGELFF. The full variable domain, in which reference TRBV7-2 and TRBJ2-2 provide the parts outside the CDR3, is GAGVSQSPSNKVTEKGKDVELRCDPISGHTALYWYRQSLGQGLEFLIYFQGNSAPDKSGLPSDRFSAERTGGSVSTLTIQRTQQEDSAVYLCASSNRGNDGELFFGEGSRLTVL.

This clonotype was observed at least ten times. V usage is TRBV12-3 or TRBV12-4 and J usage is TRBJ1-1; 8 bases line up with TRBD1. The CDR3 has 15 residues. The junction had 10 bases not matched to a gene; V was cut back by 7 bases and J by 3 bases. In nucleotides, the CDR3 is TGTGCCAGCACCCAGGGGGGCAGGGGGCACACTGAAGCTTTCTTT. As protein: CASTQGGRGHTEAFF.